This T cell receptor (beta chain) is drawn from a study of T cell responses to AZD1222 COVID-19 vaccine. The wider study: Second-dose timings of about 4 or about 12 weeks were pooled. General observations from the study: Unmutated regions of variants are reportedly targeted by nearly half of spike-specific TCRs. Vaccine-related CD4 TCRs covered spike, predominating at 160-218 and 743-854. No repertoire was sampled before or during the peak T cell response, only after it.

TCRdb's table, derived via immunoSEQ multiplex PCR, lists solely in-frame clones and lacks some. The sample has tens of thousands of clones, around 80% seen once. In germline, CDR1 is MNHEY, CDR2 SVGAGI. The CDR3 length is 14 residues. V was shortened by 2 bases and J by 8 bases, with 15 bases between the two germline ends. This clone has a handful of counts. Its antigen is currently unknown. The rearrangement uses TRBV6-5 and TRBJ1-2; possible D gene TRBD1, 5 bases. The origin of this receptor is an adult in good health. The input for sequencing was peripheral blood, taken on day 0 of AZD1222 vaccination. CDR3 sequence reads: CASSYGAVAGGYTF. CDR3 sequence (DNA): TGTGCCAGCAGTTACGGGGCAGTGGCCGGGGGCTACACCTTC.